This TCR beta chain was sequenced for a study of early T cells in non-severe SARS-CoV-2 infection. Study overall: It was bulk RNA from unsorted whole blood that was sequenced, and the chains were unpaired.

Individual cDNA molecules each received unique molecular identifiers attached to them. Via MiXCR, TCRdb re-called the 5' RACE reads, giving one row per CDR3 protein. This table has around 40,000 distinct CDR3 sequences, 11% appearing once. This clonotype came up a few times. V lost 1 base to trimming and J lost 6 bases, with 21 bases between them. Germline V gene sequence: CDR1 MNHNS, CDR2 SASEGT. The CDR3 has 17 amino acids. The chain recombines TRBV6-1 with TRBJ1-1, with D possibly being TRBD1 (6 bases). Sequencing was done on a sample of whole blood. The TCR was taken from an adult who was a healthcare worker with PCR-confirmed SARS-CoV-2 infection or an uninfected control (not recorded which). CDR3 in DNA: TGTGCCAGCAGTGAAGAATTTGGGGGAACAGGGTGGGCTGAAGCTTTCTTT. Residues: CASSEEFGGTGWAEAFF.